This T cell receptor (beta chain) was obtained from a study of response to subunit inactivated influenza vaccine. TCRdb re-analysed the RT-PCR reads in MiXCR, keeping a single row per CDR3 protein. The sample holds approximately 680,000 distinct CDR3 sequences, 15% to 18% seen once. Whole-study findings and limits: With each seasonal influenza vaccination, the authors suggested, few new T cells are recruited.

This clonotype appeared a few times. Its antigen is unidentified. This CDR3 has 17 residues. Between the trimmed V and J ends, which lost 3 bases and 5 bases, there was a span of 22 bases. Sequencing used PBMCs from blood, obtained approximately 12 days after vaccination. This clonotype was obtained from a man aged 50 or older who received an inactivated influenza vaccine. The rearrangement joins TRBV12-3 or TRBV12-4 to TRBJ1-2; no clear D. Written as DNA, the CDR3 is TGTGCCAGCAGTTTCCAGCTAGGACGTACCCGTGGGTATGGCTACACCTTC. Translating gives CASSFQLGRTRGYGYTF.